This T cell receptor (beta chain) was found in a study of blood T cell repertoires in COVID-19. Resolution of symptoms, clearance, or two negative PCRs was present in recovered Cohort 3 donors. Original handling: Amplification with reference gene primers provided the estimates of nucleated cell counts. The repertoire was sequenced with immunoSEQ multiplex PCR; TCRdb's copy has only in-frame clones and lacks some. The V and J calls and the clone size are those of that table, but D and trimming were determined from the DNA. The table lists under 150,000 clones, almost 80% of them singletons. This TCR was sampled from a woman in her forties or fifties who had recovered from COVID-19. What was sequenced was PBMCs or T cells enriched from blood (not recorded which).

CDR3 loop: CASSQGRTGTNTGELFF. For the CDR3, the DNA is TGTGCCAGCAGCCAAGGCCGGACAGGGACGAACACCGGGGAGCTGTTTTTT. The chain carries TRBV3-1 (or the pseudogene TRBV3-2) and TRBJ2-2; TRBD1 matches 8 bases. The J segment lost 0 bases and the V segment lost 1 base, leaving 4 bases of the junction unmatched. CDR3 length equals 17 residues. The V gene's germline CDR1 is LGHDT and CDR2 YNNKEL (reference sequence).